The rows below give T cell receptor beta chains drawn from one sample of a study of PD-L1 blockade in urothelial cancer. Only in-frame clones appear in the TCRdb table, and some are missing; sequencing was by immunoSEQ multiplex PCR. The sample consists of fewer than 75,000 clones, around 84% of them appearing once. The sample here was PBMCs, taken around atezolizumab (anti-PD-L1) treatment. Source of these receptors: a man aged 65 to 79 with urothelial cancer. The CDR3 runs from the conserved cysteine through the conserved F or W. The D gene is left open where the match is weak. Clone size is not always given. Where it is, it says once, few, many or a class for expanded clones.

V gene: TRBV11-2; clone size: .; D gene: TRBD2; J gene: TRBJ2-5; CDR3 DNA: TGTGCCAGCGTAATTAGCGGGTTAGGGACCCAGTACTTC; CDR3 protein: CASVISGLGTQYF
V gene: TRBV19; clone size: .; D gene: .; J gene: TRBJ2-1; CDR3 DNA: TGTGCCAGTAGCCAAGGACAGATATCCTACAATGAGCAGTTCTTC; CDR3 protein: CASSQGQISYNEQFF
V gene: TRBV28; clone size: few; D gene: TRBD2; J gene: TRBJ2-2; CDR3 DNA: TGTGCCAGCAGACTAGCGGGAGCTACCGCGAACACCGGGGAGCTGTTTTTT; CDR3 protein: CASRLAGATANTGELFF
V gene: TRBV25-1; clone size: few; D gene: .; J gene: TRBJ2-1; CDR3 DNA: TGTGCCAGCAGTGATGTATTTGCAGGGGAGCAGTTCTTC; CDR3 protein: CASSDVFAGEQFF
V gene: TRBV27; clone size: few; D gene: .; J gene: TRBJ1-5; CDR3 DNA: TGTGCCAGCAGATTCGACTCAAGGAGCAATCAGCCCCAGCATTTT; CDR3 protein: CASRFDSRSNQPQHF
V gene: TRBV2; clone size: .; D gene: TRBD1; J gene: TRBJ1-1; CDR3 DNA: TGTGCCAGCAGAGGAGGGGCAGGGGGTGGGAACACTGAAGCTTTCTTT; CDR3 protein: CASRGGAGGGNTEAFF
V gene: TRBV6-5; clone size: .; D gene: .; J gene: TRBJ2-7; CDR3 DNA: TGTGCCAGCAGCCCCCGGAGAGAGTACGAGCAGTACTTC; CDR3 protein: CASSPRREYEQYF
V gene: TRBV7-7; clone size: .; D gene: TRBD2; J gene: TRBJ2-1; CDR3 DNA: TGTGCCAGCAGCTTGGGACTACCCAATGAGCAGTTCTTC; CDR3 protein: CASSLGLPNEQFF
V gene: TRBV27; clone size: .; D gene: TRBD1; J gene: TRBJ2-1; CDR3 DNA: TGTGCCAGCAGTCCCGGACAGGGTAACAATGAGCAGTTCTTC; CDR3 protein: CASSPGQGNNEQFF
V gene: TRBV28; clone size: .; D gene: TRBD1; J gene: TRBJ1-1; CDR3 DNA: TGTGCCAGCAGGCCGACAGGGGGAGAGACTGAAGCTTTCTTT; CDR3 protein: CASRPTGGETEAFF
V gene: TRBV7-3; clone size: .; D gene: TRBD1; J gene: TRBJ2-2; CDR3 DNA: TGTGCCAGCCGACAGGGGGAATTTGGCGGGGAGCTGTTTTTT; CDR3 protein: CASRQGEFGGELFF
V gene: TRBV7-8; clone size: few; D gene: .; J gene: TRBJ1-5; CDR3 DNA: TGTGCCAGCAGCATCTCGAGAATTAGCAATCAGCCCCAGCATTTT; CDR3 protein: CASSISRISNQPQHF
V gene: TRBV18; clone size: once; D gene: .; J gene: TRBJ2-7; CDR3 DNA: TGTGCCAGCTCACCGAGGATCCGACTAGGTACCTACGAGCAGTACTTC; CDR3 protein: CASSPRIRLGTYEQYF
V gene: TRBV6-5; clone size: .; D gene: .; J gene: TRBJ1-2; CDR3 DNA: TGTGCCAGCAGTGAAGCGCGGCAGTATGGCTACACCTTC; CDR3 protein: CASSEARQYGYTF
V gene: TRBV7-6; clone size: .; D gene: .; J gene: TRBJ2-3; CDR3 DNA: TGTGCCAGCAGCCCCTTGGGCGGGATTGGCACAGATACGCAGTATTTT; CDR3 protein: CASSPLGGIGTDTQYF
V gene: TRBV19; clone size: once; D gene: .; J gene: TRBJ2-7; CDR3 DNA: TGTGCCATTGACCCAGGGCAGGGGAAATCCTACGAGCAGTACTTC; CDR3 protein: CAIDPGQGKSYEQYF
V gene: TRBV7-9; clone size: .; D gene: TRBD1; J gene: TRBJ2-3; CDR3 DNA: TGTGCCAGCAGCTCACTCCCGGGACAGGGGGTCGCAGATACGCAGTATTTT; CDR3 protein: CASSSLPGQGVADTQYF
V gene: TRBV28; clone size: .; D gene: TRBD2; J gene: TRBJ2-7; CDR3 DNA: TGTGCCAGCAGTTTACCCCCGTCGCTAGCGGATCCGCCCTACGAGCAGTACTTC; CDR3 protein: CASSLPPSLADPPYEQYF
V gene: TRBV12-5; clone size: .; D gene: TRBD2; J gene: TRBJ2-1; CDR3 DNA: TGTGCTAGTGGTTTGGGCATAACTAGCGGGAGCAATGAGCAGTTCTTC; CDR3 protein: CASGLGITSGSNEQFF
V gene: TRBV27; clone size: .; D gene: TRBD1; J gene: TRBJ2-7; CDR3 DNA: TGTGCCAGCAGCCTTATCCGCCTACAGGGGGCGGGCGAGCAGTACTTC; CDR3 protein: CASSLIRLQGAGEQYF
V gene: TRBV5-1; clone size: .; D gene: .; J gene: TRBJ2-2; CDR3 DNA: TGCGCCAGCAGCCAACAAGCAGGCTCCGGGGAGCTGTTTTTT; CDR3 protein: CASSQQAGSGELFF
V gene: TRBV9; clone size: .; D gene: TRBD2; J gene: TRBJ2-5; CDR3 DNA: TGTGCCAGCAGCCTGATGATAGCGGGAGCTCAAGAGACCCAGTACTTC; CDR3 protein: CASSLMIAGAQETQYF
V gene: TRBV5-1; clone size: .; D gene: TRBD2; J gene: TRBJ2-2; CDR3 DNA: TGCGCCAGCAGCGCGGGACTAGCGGGAGTCGGGAACACCGGGGAGCTGTTTTTT; CDR3 protein: CASSAGLAGVGNTGELFF
V gene: TRBV15; clone size: .; D gene: .; J gene: TRBJ1-5; CDR3 DNA: TGTGCCACAGCGACAGGAGGTAATCAGCCCCAGCATTTT; CDR3 protein: CATATGGNQPQHF
V gene: TRBV18; clone size: .; D gene: TRBD2; J gene: TRBJ2-3; CDR3 DNA: TGTGCCAGCTCACCCGCTAGCGGGAGGAAAGGAGATACGCAGTATTTT; CDR3 protein: CASSPASGRKGDTQYF
V gene: TRBV2; clone size: .; D gene: TRBD1; J gene: TRBJ1-2; CDR3 DNA: TGTGCCAGCAGCGCCAGACAGGGTGGGGCTAACTATGGCTACACCTTC; CDR3 protein: CASSARQGGANYGYTF
V gene: TRBV11-2; clone size: .; D gene: .; J gene: TRBJ2-7; CDR3 DNA: TGTGCCAGCAGCTTGACAGGACAGATCTCGTTC; CDR3 protein: CASSLTGQISF
V gene: TRBV5-1; clone size: few; D gene: .; J gene: TRBJ2-1; CDR3 DNA: TGCGCCAGCAGCCCTGAGGGTGGTCAAGTGGGCGATGAGCAGTTCTTC; CDR3 protein: CASSPEGGQVGDEQFF